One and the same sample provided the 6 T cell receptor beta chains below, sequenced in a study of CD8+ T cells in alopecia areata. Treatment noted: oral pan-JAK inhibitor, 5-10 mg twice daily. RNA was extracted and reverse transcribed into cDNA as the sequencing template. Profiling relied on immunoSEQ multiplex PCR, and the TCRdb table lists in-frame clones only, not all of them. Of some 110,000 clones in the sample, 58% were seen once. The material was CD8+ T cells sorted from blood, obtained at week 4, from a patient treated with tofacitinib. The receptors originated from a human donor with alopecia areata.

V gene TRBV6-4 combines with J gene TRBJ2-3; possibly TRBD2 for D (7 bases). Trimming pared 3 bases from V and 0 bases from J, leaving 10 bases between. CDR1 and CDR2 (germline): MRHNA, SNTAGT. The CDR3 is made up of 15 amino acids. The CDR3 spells CASSEGGASTDTQYF. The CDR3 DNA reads TGTGCCAGCAGTGAGGGGGGGGCTAGCACAGATACGCAGTATTTT.

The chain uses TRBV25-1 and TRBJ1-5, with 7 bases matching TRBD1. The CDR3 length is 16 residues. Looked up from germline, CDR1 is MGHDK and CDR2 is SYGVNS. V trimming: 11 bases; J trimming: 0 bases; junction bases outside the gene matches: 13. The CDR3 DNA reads TGTGCCTTCCCGGGACAGATAACTTATAGCAATCAGCCCCAGCATTTT. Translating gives CAFPGQITYSNQPQHF.

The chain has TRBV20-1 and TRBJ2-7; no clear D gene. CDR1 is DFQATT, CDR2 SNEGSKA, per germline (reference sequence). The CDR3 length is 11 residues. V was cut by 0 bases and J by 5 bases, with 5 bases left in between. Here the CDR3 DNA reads TGCAGTGCTAGAGAGGGGAACGAGCAGTACTTC. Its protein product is CSAREGNEQYF.

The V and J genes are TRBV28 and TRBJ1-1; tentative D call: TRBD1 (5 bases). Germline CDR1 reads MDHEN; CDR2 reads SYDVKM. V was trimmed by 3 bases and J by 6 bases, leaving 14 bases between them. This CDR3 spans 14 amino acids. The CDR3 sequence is CASSFGGKRSEAFF. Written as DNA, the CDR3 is TGTGCCAGCAGTTTCGGGGGGAAGAGGTCTGAAGCTTTCTTT.

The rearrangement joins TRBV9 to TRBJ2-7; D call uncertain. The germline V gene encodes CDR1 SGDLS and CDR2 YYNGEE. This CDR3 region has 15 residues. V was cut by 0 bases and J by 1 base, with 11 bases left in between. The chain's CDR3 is CASSVGSAQSYEQYF. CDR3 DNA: TGTGCCAGCAGCGTAGGGAGCGCCCAATCCTACGAGCAGTACTTC.

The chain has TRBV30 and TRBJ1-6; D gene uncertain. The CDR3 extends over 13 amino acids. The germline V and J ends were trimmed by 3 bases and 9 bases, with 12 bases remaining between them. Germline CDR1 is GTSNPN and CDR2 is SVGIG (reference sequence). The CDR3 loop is CAWSPDSTSPLHF. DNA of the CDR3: TGTGCCTGGAGCCCGGACTCTACTTCACCCCTCCACTTT.